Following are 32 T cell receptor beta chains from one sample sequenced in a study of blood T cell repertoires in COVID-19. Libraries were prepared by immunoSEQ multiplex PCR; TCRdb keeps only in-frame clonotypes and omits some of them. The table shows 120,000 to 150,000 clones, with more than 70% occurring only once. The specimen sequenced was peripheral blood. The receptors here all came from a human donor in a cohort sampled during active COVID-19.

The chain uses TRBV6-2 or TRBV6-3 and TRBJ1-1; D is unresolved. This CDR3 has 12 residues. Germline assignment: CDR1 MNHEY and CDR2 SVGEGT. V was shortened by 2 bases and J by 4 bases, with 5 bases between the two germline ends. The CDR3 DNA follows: TGTGCCAGCAGTTACCCGTTCACTGAAGCTTTCTTT. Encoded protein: CASSYPFTEAFF.

The CDR3 DNA sequence: TGTGCCACCAGCAACCGGGACATACCCTACGAGCAGTACTTC. It specifies CATSNRDIPYEQYF. The genes are TRBV15 and TRBJ2-7, with a weak D call TRBD1 (6 bases). Germline CDR1 LNHNV, CDR2 YYDKDF (reference sequence). Trimming removed 4 bases at V and 2 bases at J, with 12 bases between. The CDR3 sequence is 14 residues long.

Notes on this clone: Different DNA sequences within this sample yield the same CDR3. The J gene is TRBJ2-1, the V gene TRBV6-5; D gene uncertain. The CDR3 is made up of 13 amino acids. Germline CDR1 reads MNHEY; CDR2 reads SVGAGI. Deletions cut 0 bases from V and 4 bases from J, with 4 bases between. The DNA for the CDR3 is TGTGCCAGCAGTTACTCGGCATACAATGAGCAGTTCTTC. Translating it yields CASSYSAYNEQFF.

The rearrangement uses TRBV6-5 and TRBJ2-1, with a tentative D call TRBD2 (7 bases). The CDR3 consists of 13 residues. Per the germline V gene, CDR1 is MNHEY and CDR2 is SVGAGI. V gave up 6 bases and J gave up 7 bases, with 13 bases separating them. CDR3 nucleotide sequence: TGTGCCAGCAGGACGGGGGGCCTAAATGAGCAGTTCTTC. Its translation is CASRTGGLNEQFF.

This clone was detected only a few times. DNA of the CDR3: TGCGCCAGCAGTCCTAGCTCTGGAAACACCATATATTTT. Translating gives CASSPSSGNTIYF. The chain carries TRBV5-1 and TRBJ1-3; D uncertain. Germline V gives CDR1 SGHRS, CDR2 YFSETQ. This CDR3 comprises 13 residues. V gave up 5 bases and J gave up 0 bases, with 6 bases separating them.

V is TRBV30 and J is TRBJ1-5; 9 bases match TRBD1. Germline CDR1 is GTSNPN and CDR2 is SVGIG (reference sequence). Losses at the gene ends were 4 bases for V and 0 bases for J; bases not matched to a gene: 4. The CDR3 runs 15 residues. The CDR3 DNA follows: TGTGCCTGGAACAGGGGGCGTATTAGCAATCAGCCCCAGCATTTT. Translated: CAWNRGRISNQPQHF.

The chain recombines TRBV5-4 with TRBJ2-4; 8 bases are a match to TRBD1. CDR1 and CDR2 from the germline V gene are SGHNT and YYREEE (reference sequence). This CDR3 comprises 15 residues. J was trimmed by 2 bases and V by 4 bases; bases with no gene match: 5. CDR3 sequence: CASSARQGTKNIQYF. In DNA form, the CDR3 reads TGTGCCAGCAGCGCCAGACAGGGGACCAAAAACATTCAGTACTTC. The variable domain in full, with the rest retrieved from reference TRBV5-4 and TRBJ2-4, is ETGVTQSPTHLIKTRGQQVTLRCSSQSGHNTVSWYQQALGQGPQFIFQYYREEENGRGNFPPRFSGLQFPNYSSELNVNALELDDSALYLCASSARQGTKNIQYFGAGTRLSVL.

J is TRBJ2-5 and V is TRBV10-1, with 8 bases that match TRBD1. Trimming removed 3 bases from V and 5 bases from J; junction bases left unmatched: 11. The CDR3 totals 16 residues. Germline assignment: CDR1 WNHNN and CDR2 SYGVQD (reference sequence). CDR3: CASSDQRQGAGETQYF. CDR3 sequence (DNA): TGCGCCAGCAGTGACCAACGGCAGGGGGCTGGGGAGACCCAGTACTTC.

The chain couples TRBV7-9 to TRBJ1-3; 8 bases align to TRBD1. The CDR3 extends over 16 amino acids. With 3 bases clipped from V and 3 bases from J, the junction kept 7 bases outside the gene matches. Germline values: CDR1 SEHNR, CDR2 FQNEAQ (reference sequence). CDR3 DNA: TGTGCCAGCAGCTTGGACAGGGTCACAAGTGGAAACACCATATATTTT. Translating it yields CASSLDRVTSGNTIYF.

The CDR3 reads CASSLDSYEQYF. As DNA, the CDR3 is TGTGCCAGCAGTTTAGACAGCTACGAGCAGTACTTC. The chain carries TRBV27 and TRBJ2-7; a weak D match, TRBD1 (5 bases). Trimming cost V 2 bases and J 3 bases, with 5 bases left between them. The germline V gene has CDR1 MNHEY and CDR2 SMNVEV (reference sequence). The CDR3 has 12 residues.

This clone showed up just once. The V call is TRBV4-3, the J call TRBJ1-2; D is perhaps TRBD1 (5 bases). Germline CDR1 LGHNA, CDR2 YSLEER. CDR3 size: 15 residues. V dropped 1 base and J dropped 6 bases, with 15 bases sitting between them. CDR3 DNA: TGCGCCAGCAGCCAAGTGGCAGGGCAACACAATGGCTACACCTTC. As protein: CASSQVAGQHNGYTF.

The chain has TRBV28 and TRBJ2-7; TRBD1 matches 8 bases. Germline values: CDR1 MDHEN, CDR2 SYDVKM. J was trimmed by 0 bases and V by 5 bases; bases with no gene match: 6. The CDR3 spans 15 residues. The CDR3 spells CASSPGGGSSYEQYF. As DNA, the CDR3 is TGTGCCAGCAGTCCAGGGGGCGGAAGCTCCTACGAGCAGTACTTC.

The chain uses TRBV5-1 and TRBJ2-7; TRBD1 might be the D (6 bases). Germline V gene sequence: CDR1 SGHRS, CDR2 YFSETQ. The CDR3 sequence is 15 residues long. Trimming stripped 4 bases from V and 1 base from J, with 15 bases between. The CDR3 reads CASSAGQPTSYEQYF. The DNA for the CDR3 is TGCGCCAGCAGCGCCGGACAGCCAACGTCCTACGAGCAGTACTTC.

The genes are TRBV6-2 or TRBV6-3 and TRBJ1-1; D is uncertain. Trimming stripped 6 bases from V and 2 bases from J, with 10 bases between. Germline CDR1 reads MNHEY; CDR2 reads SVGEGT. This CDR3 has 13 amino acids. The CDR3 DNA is TGTGCCAGCAGCCCCCGGGTCAACACTGAAGCTTTCTTT. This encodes CASSPRVNTEAFF.

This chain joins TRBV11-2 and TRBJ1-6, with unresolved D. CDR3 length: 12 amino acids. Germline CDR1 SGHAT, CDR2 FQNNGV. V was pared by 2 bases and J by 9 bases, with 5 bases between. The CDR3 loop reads CASSLTRSPLHF. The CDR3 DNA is TGTGCCAGCAGCTTAACTCGTTCACCCCTCCACTTT. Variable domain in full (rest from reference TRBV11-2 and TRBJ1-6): EAGVAQSPRYKIIEKRQSVAFWCNPISGHATLYWYQQILGQGPKLLIQFQNNGVVDDSQLPKDRFSAERLKGVDSTLKIQPAKLEDSAVYLCASSLTRSPLHFGNGTRLTVT.

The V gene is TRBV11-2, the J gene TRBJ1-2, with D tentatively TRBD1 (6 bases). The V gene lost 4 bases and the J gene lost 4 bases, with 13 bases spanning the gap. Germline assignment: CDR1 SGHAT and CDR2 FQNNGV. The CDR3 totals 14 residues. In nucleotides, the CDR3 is TGTGCCAGCAGCTCCTTAGGACAGTCCTATGGCTACACCTTC. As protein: CASSSLGQSYGYTF.

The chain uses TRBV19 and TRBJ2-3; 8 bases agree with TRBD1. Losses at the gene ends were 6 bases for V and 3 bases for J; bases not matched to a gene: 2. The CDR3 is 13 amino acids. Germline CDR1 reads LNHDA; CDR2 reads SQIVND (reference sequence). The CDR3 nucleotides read TGTGCCAGTAGGAGACAGGGGACAGATACGCAGTATTTT. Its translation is CASRRQGTDTQYF.

The CDR3: CAISGELFFMNTEAFF. DNA for the CDR3: TGTGCCATCAGTGGGGAGCTATTTTTCATGAACACTGAAGCTTTCTTT. The rearrangement uses TRBV10-3 and TRBJ1-1; D is uncertain. The CDR3 spans 16 residues. V was trimmed by 4 bases and J by 0 bases, leaving 15 bases between them. Germline lookup yields CDR1 ENHRY and CDR2 SYGVKD.

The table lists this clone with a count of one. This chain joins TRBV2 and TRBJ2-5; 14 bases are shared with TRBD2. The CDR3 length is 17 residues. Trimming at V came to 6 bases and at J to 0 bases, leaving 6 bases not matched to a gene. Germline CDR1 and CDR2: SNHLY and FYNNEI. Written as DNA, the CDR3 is TGTGCCAGCAGAAGGACTAGCGGGGGGATGTACCAAGAGACCCAGTACTTC. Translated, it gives CASRRTSGGMYQETQYF.

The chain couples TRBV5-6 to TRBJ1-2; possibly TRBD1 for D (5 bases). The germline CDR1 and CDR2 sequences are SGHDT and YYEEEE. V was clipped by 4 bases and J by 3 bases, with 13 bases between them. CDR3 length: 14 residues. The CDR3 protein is CASSPTQGDYGYTF. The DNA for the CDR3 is TGTGCCAGCAGCCCAACCCAGGGTGACTATGGCTACACCTTC. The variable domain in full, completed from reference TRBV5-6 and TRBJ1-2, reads DAGVTQSPTHLIKTRGQQVTLRCSPKSGHDTVSWYQQALGQGPQFIFQYYEEEERQRGNFPDRFSGHQFPNYSSELNVNALLLGDSALYLCASSPTQGDYGYTFGSGTRLTVV.

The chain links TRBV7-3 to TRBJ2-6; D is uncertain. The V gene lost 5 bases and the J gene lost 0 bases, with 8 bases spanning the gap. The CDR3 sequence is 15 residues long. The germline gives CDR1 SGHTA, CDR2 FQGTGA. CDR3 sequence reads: CASSDIGSGANVLTF. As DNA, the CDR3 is TGTGCCAGCAGCGACATCGGCTCTGGGGCCAACGTCCTGACTTTC.

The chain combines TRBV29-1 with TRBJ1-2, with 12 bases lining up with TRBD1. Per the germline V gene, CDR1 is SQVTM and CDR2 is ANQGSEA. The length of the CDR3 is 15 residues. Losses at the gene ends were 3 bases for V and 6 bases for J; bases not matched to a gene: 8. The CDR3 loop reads CSVDIGTGGIDGYTF. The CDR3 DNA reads TGCAGCGTTGATATTGGGACAGGGGGCATTGATGGCTACACCTTC. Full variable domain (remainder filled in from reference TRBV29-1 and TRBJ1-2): SAVISQKPSRDICQRGTSLTIQCQVDSQVTMMFWYRQQPGQSLTLIATANQGSEATYESGFVIDKFPISRPNLTFSTLTVSNMSPEDSSIYLCSVDIGTGGIDGYTFGSGTRLTVV.

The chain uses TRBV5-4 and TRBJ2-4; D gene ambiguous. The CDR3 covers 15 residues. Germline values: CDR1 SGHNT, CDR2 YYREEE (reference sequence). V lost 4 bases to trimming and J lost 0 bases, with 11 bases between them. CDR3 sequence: CASSAGNLAKNIQYF. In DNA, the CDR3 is TGTGCCAGCAGCGCAGGAAACCTAGCCAAAAACATTCAGTACTTC.

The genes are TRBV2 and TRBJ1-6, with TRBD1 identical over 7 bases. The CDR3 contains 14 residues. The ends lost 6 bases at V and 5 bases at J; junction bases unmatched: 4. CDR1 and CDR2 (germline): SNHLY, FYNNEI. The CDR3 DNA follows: TGTGCCAGCAGACTAGGACAGGATAATTCACCCCTCCACTTT. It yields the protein CASRLGQDNSPLHF.

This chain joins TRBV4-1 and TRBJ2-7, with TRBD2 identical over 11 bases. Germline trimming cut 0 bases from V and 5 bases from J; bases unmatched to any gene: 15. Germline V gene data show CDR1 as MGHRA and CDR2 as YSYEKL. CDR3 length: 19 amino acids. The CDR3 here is CASSQDWVRASGGWHEQYF. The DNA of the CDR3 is TGCGCCAGCAGCCAAGATTGGGTGAGGGCTAGCGGGGGGTGGCACGAGCAGTACTTC.

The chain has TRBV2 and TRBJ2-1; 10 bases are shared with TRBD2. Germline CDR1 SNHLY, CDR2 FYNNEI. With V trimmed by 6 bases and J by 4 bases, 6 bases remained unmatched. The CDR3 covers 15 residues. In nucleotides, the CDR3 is TGTGCCAGCAGCGTAGCGGGGGGATTTTACAATGAGCAGTTCTTC. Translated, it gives CASSVAGGFYNEQFF.

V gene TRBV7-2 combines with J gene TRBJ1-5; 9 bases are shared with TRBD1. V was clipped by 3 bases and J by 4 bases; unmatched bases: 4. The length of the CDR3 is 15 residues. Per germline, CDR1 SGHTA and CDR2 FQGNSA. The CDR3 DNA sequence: TGTGCCAGCAGCTTTCCCGGGACAGGGAATCAGCCCCAGCATTTT. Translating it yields CASSFPGTGNQPQHF.

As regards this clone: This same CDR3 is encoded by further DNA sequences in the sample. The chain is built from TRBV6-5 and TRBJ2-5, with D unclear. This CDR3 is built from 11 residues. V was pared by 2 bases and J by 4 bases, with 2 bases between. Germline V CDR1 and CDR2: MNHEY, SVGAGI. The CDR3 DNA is TGTGCCAGCAGTTACCTAGAGACCCAGTACTTC. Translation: CASSYLETQYF.

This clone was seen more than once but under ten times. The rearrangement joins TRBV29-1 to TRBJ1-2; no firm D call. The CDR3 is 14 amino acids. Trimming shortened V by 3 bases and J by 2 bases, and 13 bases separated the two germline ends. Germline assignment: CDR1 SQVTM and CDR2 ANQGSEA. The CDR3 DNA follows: TGCAGCGTTGAGGAGGGTGTCGCGAACTATGGCTACACCTTC. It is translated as CSVEEGVANYGYTF.

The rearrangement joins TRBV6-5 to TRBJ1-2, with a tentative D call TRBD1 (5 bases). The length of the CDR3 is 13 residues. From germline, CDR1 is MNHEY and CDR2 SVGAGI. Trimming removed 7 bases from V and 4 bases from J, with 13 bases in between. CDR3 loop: CASKVQGVYGYTF. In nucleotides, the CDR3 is TGTGCCAGCAAGGTCCAGGGCGTCTATGGCTACACCTTC.

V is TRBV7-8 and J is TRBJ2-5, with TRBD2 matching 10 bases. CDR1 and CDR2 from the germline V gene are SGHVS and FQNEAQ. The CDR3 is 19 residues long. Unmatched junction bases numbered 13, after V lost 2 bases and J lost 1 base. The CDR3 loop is CASSLILQRGGAGQETQYF. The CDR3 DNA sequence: TGTGCCAGCAGCTTAATCCTCCAGCGGGGGGGCGCGGGCCAAGAGACCCAGTACTTC.

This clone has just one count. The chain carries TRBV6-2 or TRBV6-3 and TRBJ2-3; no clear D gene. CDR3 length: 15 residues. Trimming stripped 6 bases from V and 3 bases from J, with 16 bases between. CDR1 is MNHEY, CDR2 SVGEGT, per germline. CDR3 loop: CASSHLIRATDTQYF. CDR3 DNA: TGTGCCAGCAGCCACTTGATCCGCGCAACAGATACGCAGTATTTT.